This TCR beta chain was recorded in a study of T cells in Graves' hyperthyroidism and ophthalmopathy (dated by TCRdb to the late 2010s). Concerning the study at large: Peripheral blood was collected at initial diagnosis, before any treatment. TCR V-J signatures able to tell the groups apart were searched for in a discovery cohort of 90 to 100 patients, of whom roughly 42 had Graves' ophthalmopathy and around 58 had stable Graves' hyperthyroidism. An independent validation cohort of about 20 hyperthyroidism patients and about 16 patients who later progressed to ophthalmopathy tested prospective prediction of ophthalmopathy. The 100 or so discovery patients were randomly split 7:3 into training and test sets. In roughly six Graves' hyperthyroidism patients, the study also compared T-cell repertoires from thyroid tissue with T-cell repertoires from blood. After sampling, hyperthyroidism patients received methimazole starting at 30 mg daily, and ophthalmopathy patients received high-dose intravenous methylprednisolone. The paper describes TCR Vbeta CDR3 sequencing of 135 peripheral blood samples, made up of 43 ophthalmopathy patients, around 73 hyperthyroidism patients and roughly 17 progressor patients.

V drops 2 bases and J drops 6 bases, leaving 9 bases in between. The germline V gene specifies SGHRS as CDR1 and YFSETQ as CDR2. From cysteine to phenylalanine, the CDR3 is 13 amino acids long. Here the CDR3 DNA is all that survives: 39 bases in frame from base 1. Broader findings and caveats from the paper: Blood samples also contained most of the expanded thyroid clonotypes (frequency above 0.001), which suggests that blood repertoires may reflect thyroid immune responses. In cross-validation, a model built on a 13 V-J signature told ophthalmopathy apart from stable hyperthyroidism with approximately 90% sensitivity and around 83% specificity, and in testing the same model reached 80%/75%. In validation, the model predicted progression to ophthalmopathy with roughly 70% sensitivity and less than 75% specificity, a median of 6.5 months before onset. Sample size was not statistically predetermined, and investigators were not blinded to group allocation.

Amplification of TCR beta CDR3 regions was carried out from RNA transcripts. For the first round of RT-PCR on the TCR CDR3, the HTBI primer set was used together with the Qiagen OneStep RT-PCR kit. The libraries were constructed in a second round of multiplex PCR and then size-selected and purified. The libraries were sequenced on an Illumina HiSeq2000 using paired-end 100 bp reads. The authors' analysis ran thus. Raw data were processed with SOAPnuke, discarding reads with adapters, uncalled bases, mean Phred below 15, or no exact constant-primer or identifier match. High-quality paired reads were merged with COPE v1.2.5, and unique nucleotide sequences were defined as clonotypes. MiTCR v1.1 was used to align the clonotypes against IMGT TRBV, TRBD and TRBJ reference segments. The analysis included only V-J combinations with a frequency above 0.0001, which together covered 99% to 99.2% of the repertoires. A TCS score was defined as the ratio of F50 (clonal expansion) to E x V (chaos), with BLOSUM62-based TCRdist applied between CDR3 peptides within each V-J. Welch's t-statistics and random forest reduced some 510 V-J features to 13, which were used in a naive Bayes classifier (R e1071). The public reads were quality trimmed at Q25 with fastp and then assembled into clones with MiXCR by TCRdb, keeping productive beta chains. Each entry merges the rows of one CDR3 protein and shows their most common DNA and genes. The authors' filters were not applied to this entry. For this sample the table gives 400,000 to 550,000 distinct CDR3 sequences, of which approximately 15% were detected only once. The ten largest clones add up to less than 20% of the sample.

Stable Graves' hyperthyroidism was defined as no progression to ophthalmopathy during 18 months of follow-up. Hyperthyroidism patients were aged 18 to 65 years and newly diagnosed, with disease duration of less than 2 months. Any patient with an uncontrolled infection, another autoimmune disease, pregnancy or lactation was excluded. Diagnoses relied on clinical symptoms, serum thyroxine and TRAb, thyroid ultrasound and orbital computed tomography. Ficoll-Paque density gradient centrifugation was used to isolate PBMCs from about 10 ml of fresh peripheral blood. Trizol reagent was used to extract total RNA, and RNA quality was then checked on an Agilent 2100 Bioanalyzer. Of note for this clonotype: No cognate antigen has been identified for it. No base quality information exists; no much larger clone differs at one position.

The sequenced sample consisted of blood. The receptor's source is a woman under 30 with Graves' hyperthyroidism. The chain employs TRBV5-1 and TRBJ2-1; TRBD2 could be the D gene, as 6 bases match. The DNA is TGCGCCAGCAGCTTCACAGCGGGCAATGAGCAGTTCTTC. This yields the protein CASSFTAGNEQFF.